This paragraph reports one T cell receptor (beta chain). Its antigen is as yet unknown. Construction of TCR beta libraries relied on iRepertoire HTBI primers and on Arm-PCR targeting CDR3 regions. TCRdb used MiXCR to reprocess the multiplex PCR reads, holding one entry per CDR3 protein. The table records about 310,000 distinct CDR3 sequences, 20% to 25% of them present only once. Time point meaning: persistent/refractory GD, antithyroid drugs over 5 years with positive TRAb. Making the TCR library involved RNA that had been extracted from PBMCs. The length of the CDR3 is 15 residues. The germline CDR1 and CDR2 sequences are MGHRA and YSYEKL. The V segment lost 0 bases and the J segment 7 bases; nucleotides outside the gene matches: 8. The data belong to a study of regulatory T cells in long-lasting Graves disease. The overall study: Those with persistent Graves' disease had received antithyroid drugs for over 5 years with positive TSH receptor antibodies.

Study-wide results and caveats: Persistent Graves' patients showed less TCR diversity than newly diagnosed patients showed. Favored usage of TRBV28, TRBJ1-2 and TRBJ2-5 was recorded in persistent disease.

The chain combines TRBV4-1 with TRBJ2-5; 7 bases are a match to TRBD1. The receptor was derived from a female donor with Graves disease. The material sequenced was peripheral blood mononuclear cells (PBMCs), taken when the disease was refractory, from a patient treated with antithyroid drugs. This CDR3 is CASSQEEGALWTQYF. The CDR3 nucleotides are TGCGCCAGCAGCCAAGAAGAGGGGGCCCTGTGGACCCAGTACTTC.